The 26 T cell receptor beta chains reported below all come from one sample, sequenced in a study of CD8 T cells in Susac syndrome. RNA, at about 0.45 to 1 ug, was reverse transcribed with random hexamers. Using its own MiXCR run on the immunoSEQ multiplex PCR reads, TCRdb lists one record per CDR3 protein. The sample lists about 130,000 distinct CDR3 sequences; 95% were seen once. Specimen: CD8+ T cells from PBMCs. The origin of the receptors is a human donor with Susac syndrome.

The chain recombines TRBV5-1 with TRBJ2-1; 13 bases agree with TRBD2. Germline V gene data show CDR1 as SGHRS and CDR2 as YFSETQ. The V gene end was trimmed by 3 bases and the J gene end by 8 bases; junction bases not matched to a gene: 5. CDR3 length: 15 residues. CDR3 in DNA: TGCGCCAGCAGCTGGACTAGCGGGAGCAATGATGAGCAGTTCTTC. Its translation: CASSWTSGSNDEQFF.

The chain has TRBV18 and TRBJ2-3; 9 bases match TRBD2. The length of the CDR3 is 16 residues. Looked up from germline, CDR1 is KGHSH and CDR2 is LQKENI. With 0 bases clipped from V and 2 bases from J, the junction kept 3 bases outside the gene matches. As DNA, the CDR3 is TGTGCCAGCTCACCACCGGCTAGCGGGACCACAGATACGCAGTATTTT. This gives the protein CASSPPASGTTDTQYF.

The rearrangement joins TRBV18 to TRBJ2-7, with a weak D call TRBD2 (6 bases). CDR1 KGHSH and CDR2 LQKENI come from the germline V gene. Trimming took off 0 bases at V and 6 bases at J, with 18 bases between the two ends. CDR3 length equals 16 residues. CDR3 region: CASSPPLGAGTGEQYF. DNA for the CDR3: TGTGCCAGCTCACCACCGTTAGGGGCGGGGACGGGCGAGCAGTACTTC.

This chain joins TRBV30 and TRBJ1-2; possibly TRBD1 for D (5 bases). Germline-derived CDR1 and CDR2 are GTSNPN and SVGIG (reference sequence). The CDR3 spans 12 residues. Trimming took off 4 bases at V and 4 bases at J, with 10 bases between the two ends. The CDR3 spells CAWTGVAYGYTF. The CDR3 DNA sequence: TGTGCCTGGACGGGGGTAGCCTATGGCTACACCTTC.

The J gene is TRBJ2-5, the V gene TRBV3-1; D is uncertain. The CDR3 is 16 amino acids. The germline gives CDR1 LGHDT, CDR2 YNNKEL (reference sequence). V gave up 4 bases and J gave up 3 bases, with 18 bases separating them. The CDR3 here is CASSLPHGGVEETQYF. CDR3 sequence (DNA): TGTGCCAGCAGCCTGCCTCACGGCGGAGTAGAAGAGACCCAGTACTTC.

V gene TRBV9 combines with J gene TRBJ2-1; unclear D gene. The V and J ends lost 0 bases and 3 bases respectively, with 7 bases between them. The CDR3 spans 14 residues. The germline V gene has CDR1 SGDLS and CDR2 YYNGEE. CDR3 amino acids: CASSVEKSYNEQFF. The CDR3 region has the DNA TGTGCCAGCAGCGTAGAAAAGAGCTACAATGAGCAGTTCTTC. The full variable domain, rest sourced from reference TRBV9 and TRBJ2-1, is DSGVTQTPKHLITATGQRVTLRCSPRSGDLSVYWYQQSLDQGLQFLIQYYNGEERAKGNILERFSAQQFPDLHSELNLSSLELGDSALYFCASSVEKSYNEQFFGPGTRLTVL.

In nucleotides, the CDR3 is TGTGCCAGCAGGTTGGGAGTGAACACCGGGGAGCTGTTTTTT. Translation: CASRLGVNTGELFF. The chain has TRBV13 and TRBJ2-2; weak D call: TRBD2 (5 bases). This CDR3 is built from 14 residues. Between the trimmed V and J ends, which lost 6 bases and 1 base, there was a span of 9 bases. Germline V gene sequence: CDR1 PRHDT, CDR2 FYEKMQ (reference sequence).

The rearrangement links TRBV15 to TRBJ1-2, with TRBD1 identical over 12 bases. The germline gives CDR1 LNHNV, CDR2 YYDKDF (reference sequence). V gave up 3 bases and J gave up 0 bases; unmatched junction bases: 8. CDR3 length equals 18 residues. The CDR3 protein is CATSSARDRGPPNYGYTF. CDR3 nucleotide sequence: TGTGCCACCAGCAGCGCTAGGGACAGGGGGCCCCCTAACTATGGCTACACCTTC.

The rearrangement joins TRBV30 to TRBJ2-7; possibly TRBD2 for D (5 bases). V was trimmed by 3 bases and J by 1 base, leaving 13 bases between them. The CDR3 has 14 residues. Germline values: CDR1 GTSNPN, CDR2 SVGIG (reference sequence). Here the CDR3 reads CAWSSGSESYEQYF. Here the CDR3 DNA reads TGTGCCTGGAGCTCGGGGTCCGAGTCCTACGAGCAGTACTTC.

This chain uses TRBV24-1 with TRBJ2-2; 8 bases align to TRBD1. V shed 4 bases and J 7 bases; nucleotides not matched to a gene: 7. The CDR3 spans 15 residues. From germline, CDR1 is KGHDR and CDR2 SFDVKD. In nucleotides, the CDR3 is TGTGCCACCAGTGACCCGGACAGGGTTGACGGGGAGCTGTTTTTT. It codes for CATSDPDRVDGELFF.

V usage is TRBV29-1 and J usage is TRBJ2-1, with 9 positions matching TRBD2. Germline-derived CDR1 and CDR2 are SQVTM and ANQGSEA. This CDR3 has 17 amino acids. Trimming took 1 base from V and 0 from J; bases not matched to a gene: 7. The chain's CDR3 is CSVEGAGGGSSYNEQFF. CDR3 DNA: TGCAGCGTTGAAGGCGCGGGAGGGGGTAGCTCCTACAATGAGCAGTTCTTC.

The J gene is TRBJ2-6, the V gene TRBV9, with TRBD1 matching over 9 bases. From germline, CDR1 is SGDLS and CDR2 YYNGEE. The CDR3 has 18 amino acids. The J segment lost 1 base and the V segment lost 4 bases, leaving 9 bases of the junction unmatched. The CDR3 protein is CASSPRDRVSSGANVLTF. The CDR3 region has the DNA TGTGCCAGCAGCCCCCGGGACAGGGTATCATCTGGGGCCAACGTCCTGACTTTC.

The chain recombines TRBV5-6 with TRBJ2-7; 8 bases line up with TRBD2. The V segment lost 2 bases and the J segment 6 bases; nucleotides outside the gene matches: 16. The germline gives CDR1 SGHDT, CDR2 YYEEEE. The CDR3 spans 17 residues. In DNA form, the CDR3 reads TGTGCCAGCAGCTTCTGGGGTAGCGGGGCCGGGGAAGTCGAGCAGTACTTC. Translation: CASSFWGSGAGEVEQYF.

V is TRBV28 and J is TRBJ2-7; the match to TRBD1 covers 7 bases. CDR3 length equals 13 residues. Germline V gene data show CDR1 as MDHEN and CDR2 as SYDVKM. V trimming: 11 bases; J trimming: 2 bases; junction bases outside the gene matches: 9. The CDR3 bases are TGTGCCTCGGGCTCGGACAGGACCTACGAGCAGTACTTC. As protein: CASGSDRTYEQYF.

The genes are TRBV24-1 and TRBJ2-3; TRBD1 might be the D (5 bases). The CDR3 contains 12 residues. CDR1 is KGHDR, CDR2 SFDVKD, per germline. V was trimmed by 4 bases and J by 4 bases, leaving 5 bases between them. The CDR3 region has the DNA TGTGCCACCAGTGAAGGGGCAGATACGCAGTATTTT. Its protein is CATSEGADTQYF.

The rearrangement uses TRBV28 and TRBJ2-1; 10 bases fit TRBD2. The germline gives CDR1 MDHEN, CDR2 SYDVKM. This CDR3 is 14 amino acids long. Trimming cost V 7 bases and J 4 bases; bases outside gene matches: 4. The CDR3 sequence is CASTSGSLYNEQFF. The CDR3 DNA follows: TGTGCCAGCACTAGCGGGAGCCTATACAATGAGCAGTTCTTC.

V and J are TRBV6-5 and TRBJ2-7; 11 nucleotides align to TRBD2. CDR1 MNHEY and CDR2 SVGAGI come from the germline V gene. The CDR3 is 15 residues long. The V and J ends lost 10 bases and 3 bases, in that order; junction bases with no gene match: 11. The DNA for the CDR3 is TGTGCCAAGGGAGGAGAGGGACTAGCGGACTACGAGCAGTACTTC. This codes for CAKGGEGLADYEQYF.

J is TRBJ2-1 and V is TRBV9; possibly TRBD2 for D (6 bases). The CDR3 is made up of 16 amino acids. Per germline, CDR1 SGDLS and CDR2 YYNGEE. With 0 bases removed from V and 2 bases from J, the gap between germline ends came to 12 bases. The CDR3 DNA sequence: TGTGCCAGCAGCGTAGACGGGAGTGGTGCCTACAATGAGCAGTTCTTC. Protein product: CASSVDGSGAYNEQFF.

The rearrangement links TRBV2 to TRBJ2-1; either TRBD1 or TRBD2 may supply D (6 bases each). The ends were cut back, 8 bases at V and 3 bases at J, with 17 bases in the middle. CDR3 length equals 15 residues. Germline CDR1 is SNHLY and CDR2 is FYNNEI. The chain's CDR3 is CASHPGASVYNEQFF. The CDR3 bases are TGTGCCAGCCATCCAGGGGCTAGCGTCTACAATGAGCAGTTCTTC.

CDR3 residues: CSVERSSGVPDTQYF. The CDR3 DNA is TGCAGCGTTGAACGGTCTAGCGGGGTCCCGGATACGCAGTATTTT. The chain couples TRBV29-1 to TRBJ2-3, with TRBD2 matching over 9 bases. CDR1 is SQVTM and CDR2 is ANQGSEA in the germline V gene. CDR3 length equals 15 residues. J lost 6 bases, V lost 2 bases, and 9 bases had no gene match.

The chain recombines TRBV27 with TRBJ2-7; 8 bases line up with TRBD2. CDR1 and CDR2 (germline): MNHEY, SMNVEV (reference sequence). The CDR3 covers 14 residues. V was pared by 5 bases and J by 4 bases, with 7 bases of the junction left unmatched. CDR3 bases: TGTGCCAGCAGTATAGCGGGATCGGGATACGAGCAGTACTTC. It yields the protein CASSIAGSGYEQYF.

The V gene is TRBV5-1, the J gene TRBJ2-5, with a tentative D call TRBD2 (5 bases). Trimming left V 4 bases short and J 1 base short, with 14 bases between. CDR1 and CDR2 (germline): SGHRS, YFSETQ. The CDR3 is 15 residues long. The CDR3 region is CASSAERAGQETQYF. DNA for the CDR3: TGCGCCAGCAGCGCCGAGCGCGCGGGCCAAGAGACCCAGTACTTC. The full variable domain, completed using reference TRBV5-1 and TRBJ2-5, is KAGVTQTPRYLIKTRGQQVTLSCSPISGHRSVSWYQQTPGQGLQFLFEYFSETQRNKGNFPGRFSGRQFSNSRSEMNVSTLELGDSALYLCASSAERAGQETQYFGPGTRLLVL.

This CDR3 is CASSPRARISDTQYF. Here the CDR3 DNA reads TGTGCCAGCAGTCCGAGGGCTAGAATCTCAGATACGCAGTATTTT. The chain carries TRBV28 and TRBJ2-3, with D maybe TRBD2 (5 bases). CDR3 length equals 15 residues. The V gene lost 5 bases and the J gene lost 4 bases, with 16 bases spanning the gap. Germline V CDR1 and CDR2: MDHEN, SYDVKM.

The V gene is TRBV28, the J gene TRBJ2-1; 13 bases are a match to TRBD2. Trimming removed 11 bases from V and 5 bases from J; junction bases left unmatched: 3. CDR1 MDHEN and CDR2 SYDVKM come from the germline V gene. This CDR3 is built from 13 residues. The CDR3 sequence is CAGGLAGDNEQFF. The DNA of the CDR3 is TGTGCCGGCGGACTAGCGGGGGACAATGAGCAGTTCTTC.

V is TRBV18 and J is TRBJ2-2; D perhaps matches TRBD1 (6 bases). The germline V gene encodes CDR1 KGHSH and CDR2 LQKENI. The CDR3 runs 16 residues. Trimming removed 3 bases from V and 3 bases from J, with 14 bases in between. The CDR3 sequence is CASSPPDSWHTGELFF. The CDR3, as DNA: TGTGCCAGCTCACCTCCGGACAGTTGGCACACCGGGGAGCTGTTTTTT.

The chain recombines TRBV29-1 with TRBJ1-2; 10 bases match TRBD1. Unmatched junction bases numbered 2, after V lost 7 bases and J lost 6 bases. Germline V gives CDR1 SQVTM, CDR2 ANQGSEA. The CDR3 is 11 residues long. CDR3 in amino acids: CSAGTGDGYTF. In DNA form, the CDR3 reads TGCAGCGCCGGGACAGGGGATGGCTACACCTTC.